This TCR beta chain was captured by sequencing in a study of T cells in Graves' hyperthyroidism and ophthalmopathy. The source material, RNA transcripts, was used to amplify TCR beta CDR3 regions. Carried out on the TCR CDR3, a first-round RT-PCR used the HTBI primer set. TCRdb passed the multiplex PCR reads through MiXCR, listing each CDR3 protein once. There are 600,000 to 900,000 distinct CDR3 sequences in the sample; roughly 17% occur only once, and approximately 8.4% lies in the top ten. The CDR3 sequence is 13 residues long. CDR1 LGHDT and CDR2 YNNKEL come from the germline V gene (reference sequence). This clonotype came up a few times. A junction end diverges from the germline sequence, so it may reflect a read error. Hyperthyroidism, newly diagnosed and lasting under 2 months, affected patients aged 18 to 65. Pregnant or lactating patients were excluded, as were those with uncontrolled infection or other autoimmune disease.

The receptor's source is a man aged 18 to 29 with Graves' hyperthyroidism. This chain links TRBV3-1 with TRBJ1-6, with a weak D call TRBD1 (6 bases). Sequenced input: blood. CDR3 region: CTSTLGGVSPLHF. CDR3 bases: TGTACCAGCACCCTAGGGGGGGTTTCACCCCTCCACTTT.